A single sample gave rise to the 14 T cell receptor beta chains below, sequenced in a study of T cells and copy number aberrations in small-cell lung cancer. Here immunoSEQ multiplex PCR was the method, and the copy in TCRdb shows in-frame clones only, minus some. The table lists around 1,300 clones, around 85% of them singletons. Sample: tumor tissue. The receptor set was obtained from a woman aged 50 to 65 with small cell lung cancer.

The CDR3 here is CASSLSLGPGGEQYF. Here the CDR3 DNA reads TGTGCCAGCAGTTTAAGTTTGGGACCCGGTGGCGAGCAGTACTTC. This rearrangement joins TRBV27 to TRBJ2-7; D is possibly TRBD1 or TRBD2 (5 bases each). The CDR3 is 15 residues long. The V gene's germline CDR1 is MNHEY and CDR2 SMNVEV (reference sequence). Trimming removed 2 bases at V and 6 bases at J, with 17 bases between.

Note on this clone: Germline is not matched at one junction end, which may reflect a read error. The genes are TRBV2 and TRBJ1-2, with 8 bases identical to TRBD1. The germline gives CDR1 SNHLY, CDR2 FYNNEI. This CDR3 is 14 amino acids long. The CDR3 nucleotides are TGTGCCAGCAGCGAAGACAGGGGAGACTATGGCTACACCTTC. It encodes CASSEDRGDYGYTF.

This clone was found once. The chain employs TRBV13 and TRBJ2-4, with D possibly being TRBD1 (5 bases). Trimming took 1 base from V and 2 from J, leaving 12 bases between them. From germline, CDR1 is PRHDT and CDR2 FYEKMQ (reference sequence). This CDR3 has 16 amino acids. CDR3 region: CASSLEGRLTKNIQYF. In nucleotides, the CDR3 is TGTGCCAGCAGCTTAGAGGGGCGCTTGACCAAAAACATTCAGTACTTC.

This rearrangement joins TRBV7-9 to TRBJ2-2; D gene uncertain. CDR3 length equals 14 residues. V was clipped by 9 bases and J by 1 base, with 12 bases between them. Germline CDR1 reads SEHNR; CDR2 reads FQNEAQ (reference sequence). The CDR3 spells CASRLSLNTGELFF. CDR3 in DNA: TGTGCCAGTCGTTTGTCATTGAACACCGGGGAGCTGTTTTTT.

V gene TRBV10-3 combines with J gene TRBJ1-5, with no clear D. This CDR3 contains 16 residues. Germline lookup yields CDR1 ENHRY and CDR2 SYGVKD. V was cut by 3 bases and J by 2 bases, with 14 bases left in between. The CDR3 reads CAISDARLAGNQPQHF. The CDR3 DNA reads as TGTGCCATCAGTGATGCCCGGCTGGCTGGCAATCAGCCCCAGCATTTT.

This clone was observed once. The gene calls are TRBV7-2 and TRBJ2-1; D is unresolved. This CDR3 is 13 amino acids long. With 1 base removed from V and 8 bases from J, the gap between germline ends came to 9 bases. In germline, CDR1 is SGHTA, CDR2 FQGNSA. The CDR3 nucleotides read TGTGCCAGCAGCTTAGATTTAGCTGATGAGCAGTTCTTC. As protein: CASSLDLADEQFF.

The V and J genes are TRBV6-5 and TRBJ2-7; D not resolved. The CDR3 runs 14 residues. Germline V lookup: CDR1 MNHEY, CDR2 SVGAGI. Trimming shortened V by 0 bases and J by 4 bases, and 10 bases separated the two germline ends. The CDR3 nucleotides are TGTGCCAGCAGTTACTCACGGATACTATACGAGCAGTACTTC. Translated: CASSYSRILYEQYF.

V is TRBV7-9 and J is TRBJ2-1; the match to TRBD2 covers 7 bases. Per germline, CDR1 SEHNR and CDR2 FQNEAQ (reference sequence). The CDR3 sequence is 14 residues long. V gave up 1 base and J gave up 8 bases; unmatched junction bases: 5. The CDR3 DNA follows: TGTGCCAGCAGCTTAGGTCCTAGCGGCGATGAGCAGTTCTTC. Translated, it gives CASSLGPSGDEQFF.

The chain combines TRBV9 with TRBJ2-5; 7 bases fit TRBD2. This CDR3 comprises 14 residues. Trimming cost V 2 bases and J 5 bases; bases outside gene matches: 6. CDR1 and CDR2 (germline): SGDLS, YYNGEE. In nucleotides, the CDR3 is TGTGCCAGCAGCGTTTGGGGGGGTGGGGAGACCCAGTACTTC. This translates into CASSVWGGGETQYF.

The rearrangement links TRBV28 to TRBJ1-2; D is unresolved. The ends were cut back, 10 bases at V and 8 bases at J, with 14 bases in the middle. CDR3 size: 11 residues. Germline values: CDR1 MDHEN, CDR2 SYDVKM. The CDR3 spells CAISLRVGYTF. As DNA, the CDR3 is TGTGCCATATCTTTAAGGGTGGGCTACACCTTC.

This clone has only one observation. J is TRBJ1-5 and V is TRBV7-2, with no clear D. With 1 base removed from V and 0 bases from J, the gap between germline ends came to 7 bases. Germline values: CDR1 SGHTA, CDR2 FQGNSA. This CDR3 is 15 amino acids long. The CDR3 sequence is CASSLEFNSNQPQHF. The CDR3 bases are TGTGCCAGCAGCTTAGAGTTCAATAGCAATCAGCCCCAGCATTTT.

The J gene is TRBJ2-7, the V gene TRBV9; 7 nucleotides agree with TRBD1. This CDR3 is 15 amino acids long. The germline V gene has CDR1 SGDLS and CDR2 YYNGEE. The V and J ends lost 0 bases and 7 bases, in that order; junction bases with no gene match: 10. CDR3 nucleotide sequence: TGTGCCAGCAGCGTAGGGGACAGCCGGGGAAAGGAGCAGTACTTC. This codes for CASSVGDSRGKEQYF.

The rearrangement uses TRBV9 and TRBJ2-2; D unclear. Trimming took off 3 bases at V and 2 bases at J, with 5 bases between the two ends. The CDR3 has 13 amino acids. Germline CDR1 is SGDLS and CDR2 is YYNGEE. Here the CDR3 DNA reads TGTGCCAGCAGCGGAATTAACACCGGGGAGCTGTTTTTT. Its protein product is CASSGINTGELFF. The variable domain in full, with the rest retrieved from reference TRBV9 and TRBJ2-2, is DSGVTQTPKHLITATGQRVTLRCSPRSGDLSVYWYQQSLDQGLQFLIQYYNGEERAKGNILERFSAQQFPDLHSELNLSSLELGDSALYFCASSGINTGELFFGEGSRLTVL.

This chain joins TRBV5-6 and TRBJ1-2, with a possible D match to TRBD1 (5 bases). Trimming shortened V by 3 bases and J by 8 bases, and 14 bases separated the two germline ends. CDR1 and CDR2 (germline): SGHDT, YYEEEE. The length of the CDR3 is 13 residues. In nucleotides, the CDR3 is TGTGCCAGCAGCTCGGGGGGGGTTGGCGGCTACACCTTC. This translates into CASSSGGVGGYTF.